Each of the 4 T cell receptor beta chains below was sequenced from the same sample in a study of blood T cell repertoires in COVID-19. Sequencing was performed with immunoSEQ multiplex PCR; in TCRdb, only in-frame clones are kept and a portion is missing. Among nearly 350,000 clones listed, over 80% were seen once. The sample consisted of peripheral blood. These receptor sequences come from a woman aged 45-59 years with COVID-19, enrolled during active disease.

The chain carries TRBV6-5 and TRBJ2-7; D is uncertain. V lost 6 bases and J lost 0, with 15 bases in between. The germline V gene has CDR1 MNHEY and CDR2 SVGAGI. The CDR3 consists of 15 residues. The CDR3 here is CASSHTGSSSYEQYF. CDR3 in DNA: TGTGCCAGCAGCCATACCGGGTCGAGCTCCTACGAGCAGTACTTC.

This clone is a singleton in its sample. At the DNA level, this CDR3 is encoded by other sequences in the same sample as well. The rearrangement links TRBV6-5 to TRBJ1-6; TRBD1 aligns across 10 bases. Trimming took 4 bases from V and 9 from J; bases not matched to a gene: 3. Germline-derived CDR1 and CDR2 are MNHEY and SVGAGI. This CDR3 is built from 14 residues. The CDR3 region has the DNA TGTGCCAGCAGTTTGGGGACAGGGGTTTCACCCCTCCACTTT. Translated, it gives CASSLGTGVSPLHF.

V usage is TRBV6-5 and J usage is TRBJ1-1; tentatively, D is TRBD1 (6 bases). The CDR3 consists of 14 residues. The germline CDR1 and CDR2 sequences are MNHEY and SVGAGI. Trimming shortened V by 5 bases and J by 2 bases, and 12 bases separated the two germline ends. CDR3 region: CASSPGTLNTEAFF. The CDR3 region has the DNA TGTGCCAGCAGTCCCGGGACATTAAACACTGAAGCTTTCTTT.

The chain couples TRBV14 to TRBJ2-5, with a possible D match to TRBD1 (5 bases). The germline gives CDR1 SGHDN, CDR2 FVKESK. The CDR3 loop spans 14 amino acids. Trimming stripped 2 bases from V and 2 bases from J, with 9 bases between. The CDR3 bases are TGTGCCAGCAGCCAATTGACAGTACAAGAGACCCAGTACTTC. Protein: CASSQLTVQETQYF.